Presented here are 18 T cell receptor beta chains from one specimen sequenced in a study of T cells in Graves' hyperthyroidism and ophthalmopathy. Researchers took RNA transcripts and amplified the TCR beta CDR3 regions from them. When the TCR CDR3 underwent first-round RT-PCR, the HTBI primer set was used. MiXCR, run by TCRdb on the multiplex PCR reads, gives a single entry per CDR3 protein. Altogether 340,000 or so distinct CDR3 sequences are present, about 18% being singletons, with the ten largest covering around 47%. Input material: blood. Every receptor here comes from a woman between 50 and 59 years old with Graves' hyperthyroidism.

The rearrangement uses TRBV30 and TRBJ1-2; no definite D call. The V and J ends lost 2 bases and 2 bases respectively, with 9 bases between them. The V gene's germline CDR1 is GTSNPN and CDR2 SVGIG (reference sequence). CDR3 length equals 13 residues. The CDR3 is CAWSFQQNYGYTF. CDR3 DNA sequence: TGTGCCTGGAGTTTCCAGCAGAACTATGGCTACACCTTC.

The rearrangement uses TRBV4-1 and TRBJ2-3, with 11 bases identical to TRBD2. Germline CDR1 reads MGHRA; CDR2 reads YSYEKL. The CDR3 spans 17 residues. J gave up 1 base and V 2 bases, and 5 bases lay outside the gene matches. The CDR3 loop reads CASSQFTSGGRTDTQYF. The CDR3 region has the DNA TGCGCCAGCAGCCAATTCACTAGCGGGGGCCGCACAGATACGCAGTATTTT.

This clonotype has ten or more counts. The chain employs TRBV27 and TRBJ1-1; TRBD1 agrees at 9 bases. CDR1 MNHEY and CDR2 SMNVEV come from the germline V gene (reference sequence). This CDR3 comprises 15 residues. The ends lost 3 bases at V and 3 bases at J; junction bases unmatched: 5. The CDR3 is CASSLGGQGDTEAFF. The CDR3 nucleotides read TGTGCCAGCAGTTTGGGGGGACAGGGAGACACTGAAGCTTTCTTT.

This clonotype was picked up a small number of times. The V call is TRBV28, the J call TRBJ2-1, with 9 bases fitting TRBD1. The CDR3 runs 14 residues. The J segment lost 8 bases and the V segment lost 4 bases, leaving 6 bases of the junction unmatched. From germline, CDR1 is MDHEN and CDR2 SYDVKM. DNA for the CDR3: TGTGCCAGCAGTTCCGGGACAGGGTTAGATGAGCAGTTCTTC. Amino acids: CASSSGTGLDEQFF.

This clonotype has just a few counts. This chain links TRBV9 with TRBJ2-5, with D perhaps TRBD2 (6 bases). The V gene lost 0 bases and the J gene lost 3 bases, with 9 bases spanning the gap. This CDR3 spans 14 amino acids. Germline V CDR1 and CDR2: SGDLS, YYNGEE. The CDR3 region is CASSVDGGKETQYF. The CDR3 DNA follows: TGTGCCAGCAGCGTAGACGGGGGAAAAGAGACCCAGTACTTC.

This clonotype was detected ten times or more. The CDR3 protein is CASSQHRGGVEAFF. In DNA form, the CDR3 reads TGCGCCAGCAGCCAACACCGGGGAGGGGTCGAAGCTTTCTTT. The rearrangement uses TRBV5-1 and TRBJ1-1, with a possible D match to TRBD1 (5 bases). The CDR3 covers 14 residues. V lost 4 bases and J lost 8, with 18 bases in between. Looked up from germline, CDR1 is SGHRS and CDR2 is YFSETQ.

This clonotype was recorded at least ten times. V gene TRBV5-6 combines with J gene TRBJ1-2, with 12 bases matching TRBD1. The CDR3 spans 14 residues. Per germline, CDR1 SGHDT and CDR2 YYEEEE. After removal of 3 bases from V and 8 bases from J, the junction contained 5 bases not matched to a gene. The CDR3 DNA reads TGTGCCAGCAGCTGGGACAGGGGGCTTTTAGGCTACACCTTC. It translates to CASSWDRGLLGYTF.

This clonotype was picked up a small number of times. This chain uses TRBV27 with TRBJ1-3, with 9 bases aligning to TRBD1. Germline CDR1 MNHEY, CDR2 SMNVEV (reference sequence). CDR3 length equals 16 residues. Trimming cost V 5 bases and J 6 bases; bases outside gene matches: 11. The CDR3 nucleotides are TGTGCCAGCAGTCCAGGGACAGGGCAACGTGCAAACACCATATATTTT. Residues: CASSPGTGQRANTIYF.

In its sample, this clonotype was seen many times. CDR3 in DNA: TGCAGTGCAAGACAGGGGTTGTCCTACAATGAGCAGTTCTTC. Encoded protein: CSARQGLSYNEQFF. J is TRBJ2-1 and V is TRBV20-1; 8 bases line up with TRBD1. The CDR3 is made up of 14 amino acids. Germline values: CDR1 DFQATT, CDR2 SNEGSKA (reference sequence). J lost 1 base, V lost 6 bases, and 5 bases had no gene match.

Comment on this clonotype: Compared with germline, one end of the junction differs, possibly owing to a read error. This rearrangement joins TRBV5-1 to TRBJ2-7; 7 nucleotides line up with TRBD2. This CDR3 is 15 amino acids long. CDR1 is SGHRS, CDR2 YFSETQ, per germline. This chain's CDR3 is CASSLGEGPSYEQYF. CDR3 coding DNA: TGCGCCAGCAGTTTGGGGGAGGGGCCCTCCTACGAGCAGTACTTC.

The CDR3 spells CASSTPGQGGRGETQYF. DNA for the CDR3: TGTGCCAGCAGCACCCCCGGACAGGGTGGGAGAGGGGAGACCCAGTACTTC. The chain combines TRBV7-8 with TRBJ2-5; TRBD1 aligns across 8 bases. V gave up 5 bases and J gave up 5 bases; unmatched junction bases: 16. Germline-derived CDR1 and CDR2 are SGHVS and FQNEAQ. This CDR3 is 17 amino acids long.

The chain couples TRBV6-2 or TRBV6-3 to TRBJ1-4; D is possibly TRBD1 (5 bases). In germline, CDR1 is MNHEY, CDR2 SVGEGT. CDR3 length: 14 amino acids. Trimming pared 6 bases from V and 5 bases from J, leaving 13 bases between. CDR3 amino acids: CASSRDLPNEKLFF. As DNA, the CDR3 is TGTGCCAGCAGCCGGGACTTACCGAATGAAAAACTGTTTTTT.

This clonotype was observed a few times. It may be a read error: a sequence one base away is much more abundant. This rearrangement joins TRBV2 to TRBJ2-1; D tentatively reads TRBD1 or TRBD2 (5 bases each). The CDR3 spans 14 residues. The ends were cut back, 10 bases at V and 12 bases at J, with 25 bases in the middle. Germline CDR1 is SNHLY and CDR2 is FYNNEI. Written as DNA, the CDR3 is TGTGCCACCTGGGACGAGCGGCCTAATGAAGGGCAGTTCTTC. Its protein is CATWDERPNEGQFF. The full variable domain, in which reference TRBV2 and TRBJ2-1 provide the parts outside the CDR3, is EPEVTQTPSHQVTQMGQEVILRCVPISNHLYFYWYRQILGQKVEFLVSFYNNEISEKSEIFDDQFSVERPDGSNFTLKIRSTKLEDSAMYFCATWDERPNEGQFFGPGTRLTVL.

The chain links TRBV16 to TRBJ1-1; 12 nucleotides match TRBD1. CDR3 length equals 11 residues. V lost 8 bases to trimming and J lost 10 bases; unmatched junction nucleotides: 2. Germline assignment: CDR1 KGHSY and CDR2 FQNENV. The CDR3 DNA sequence: TGTGCCAGCCGGGACAGGGGGCGAGCTTTCTTT. It codes for CASRDRGRAFF.

The chain uses TRBV20-1 and TRBJ2-1; TRBD2 aligns across 11 bases. The CDR3 consists of 16 residues. Germline CDR1 and CDR2: DFQATT and SNEGSKA (reference sequence). With 0 bases clipped from V and 8 bases from J, the junction kept 9 bases outside the gene matches. Here the CDR3 DNA reads TGCAGTGCTAGAGACGTAGCGGGGGGGATATCACATGAGCAGTTCTTC. It encodes CSARDVAGGISHEQFF.

This clonotype showed up many times. The chain has TRBV28 and TRBJ2-3; D possibly corresponds to TRBD2 (5 bases). The CDR3 consists of 14 residues. V shed 1 base and J shed 2 bases, with 7 bases lying between them. The V gene's germline CDR1 is MDHEN and CDR2 SYDVKM. The CDR3 spells CASSLSGDTDTQYF. The CDR3, as DNA: TGTGCCAGCAGTTTATCCGGGGACACAGATACGCAGTATTTT.

This clonotype was observed at least ten times. J is TRBJ2-7 and V is TRBV6-1, with D perhaps TRBD1 (6 bases). CDR3 length: 14 residues. Germline CDR1 is MNHNS and CDR2 is SASEGT. The V and J ends lost 7 bases and 6 bases respectively, with 19 bases between them. CDR3 loop: CASTVAGVSLEQYV. CDR3 DNA: TGTGCCAGCACAGTCGCAGGGGTGTCACTCGAGCAGTACGTC.

This clonotype has only one observation. The chain has TRBV13 and TRBJ2-1; 10 bases fit TRBD2. The CDR3 has 17 residues. Germline-derived CDR1 and CDR2 are PRHDT and FYEKMQ (reference sequence). V trimming: 1 base; J trimming: 6 bases; junction bases outside the gene matches: 9. The CDR3: CASSLARTSGAFNEQFF. The CDR3 DNA is TGTGCCAGCAGCTTAGCCAGGACTAGCGGAGCCTTCAATGAGCAGTTCTTC.